This TCR beta chain was observed in a study of regulatory T cells in long-lasting Graves disease. Relying on iRepertoire HTBI primers and Arm-PCR of CDR3 regions, the team built TCR beta libraries. TCRdb called the multiplex PCR reads again in MiXCR, with one record for every CDR3 protein. In the table there are 430,000 or so distinct CDR3 sequences, roughly 23% of which are singletons. Time point reported: persistent/refractory GD, antithyroid drugs over 5 years with positive TRAb. Isolated PBMC RNA provided the starting material for the TCR library. Sample: peripheral blood mononuclear cells (PBMCs), taken when the disease was refractory, from a patient treated with antithyroid drugs. The TCR sequence derives from a female donor with Graves disease.

The CDR3 DNA sequence: TGTGCCAGCAGCTTTGGACCCGAGCAGTACTTC. This codes for CASSFGPEQYF. This chain links TRBV7-9 with TRBJ2-7; unclear D gene. This CDR3 is 11 amino acids long. Germline values: CDR1 SEHNR, CDR2 FQNEAQ (reference sequence). V was trimmed by 3 bases and J by 6 bases, leaving 6 bases between them.